This TCR beta chain was recovered during a study of blood T cell repertoires in COVID-19 (dated by TCRdb to about 2020). At the level of the whole study: Samples from collaborators originated in the United States, Italy and Spain and spanned both the acute and convalescent phases of COVID-19. The samples were drawn from the first 160 participants of the ongoing ImmuneRACE study and from over 950 subjects provided by 6 global collaborators. The sample metadata nearly always contained a de-identified subject ID, COVID-19 status, age in years and sex. The material from the prospective study consisted of cDNA or gDNA derived from T cells, B-cell-depleted T cells, or PBMCs. Where HLA class I and class II types were available, the types were taken from metadata supplied by the sample provider, not from assay-based typing. Deeply sampled blood TCRbeta repertoires from subjects exposed to, actively infected with, or recovered from COVID-19 were included in the dataset. The repertoires were released in a freely available public database meant as a resource for research on the immune response to SARS-CoV-2. Results and caveats for the whole study, not just this receptor: The quantity of clinical and demographic metadata differed by source and by participant and was supplied without curation.

Participants in the prospective study were aged about 18 to 100 years, lived in 20 to 25 United States geographic areas, and enrolled through a virtual design. In the prospective study, participants were assigned to cohorts based on the clinical history participants reported in a screening survey and a study questionnaire. In the prospective study, mobile phlebotomists collected whole blood, serum and a nasopharyngeal or oropharyngeal swab from each participant. Participants in the prospective study had the option to provide additional blood draws and questionnaires over a roughly 2-month period. Blood samples from the prospective study were shipped frozen or at room temperature prior to DNA extraction. TCRbeta CDR3 regions were amplified from genomic DNA by means of the immunoSEQ Assay, a bias-controlled multiplex PCR. The study's own analysis went as follows. Within the assay, amplification of reference gene primers was used to estimate how many nucleated cells each sample contained. To quantify the absolute abundance of each unique TCRbeta CDR3 rearrangement, sequence reads were collapsed and filtered. For each sample, productive Simpson clonality was calculated by taking the square root of Simpson's diversity index across productive rearrangements. Entries here come from immuneACCESS through TCRdb and include only in-frame sequences with V and J called. Some clones fail to appear in such tables; in the studies checked, an unresolved V gene covers under half of the shortfall, and the cause of the remainder is unknown. The V and J calls and clone size come from that table; D and trimming were worked out from the DNA. This sample comprises 200,000 to 250,000 clones, just over 85% of them detected only once. Roughly 14% of the sample is taken by the ten largest.

V ends up 6 bases short and J 5 bases short, with an unmatched junction base count of 10. The CDR3 measures 15 amino acids from cysteine to phenylalanine. Only the CDR3 region is kept as DNA, spanning 45 bases read in frame from base 1. CDR1 and CDR2, looked up from the germline V gene, are SGHNT and YENEEA. Concerning this clone: The target of this receptor is not known. Base qualities are missing; no much larger clone stands one base away.

This sequence was found in a woman between 50 and 59 years old with acute COVID-19. Material: PBMCs or T cells enriched from blood (not recorded which). The sequence joins TRBV11-3 to TRBJ2-3, with 8 bases matching TRBD2. CDR3 protein: CASSYRAGELDTQYF. The nucleotide sequence is TGTGCCAGCAGTTACCGAGCGGGAGAGTTAGATACGCAGTATTTT. Here the CDR3 is joined to the reference TRBV11-3 and TRBJ2-3 genes, and the full variable domain is: EAGVVQSPRYKIIEKKQPVAFWCNPISGHNTLYWYLQNLGQGPELLIRYENEEAVDDSQLPKDRFSAERLKGVDSTLKIQPAELGDSAVYLCASSYRAGELDTQYFGPGTRLTVL.